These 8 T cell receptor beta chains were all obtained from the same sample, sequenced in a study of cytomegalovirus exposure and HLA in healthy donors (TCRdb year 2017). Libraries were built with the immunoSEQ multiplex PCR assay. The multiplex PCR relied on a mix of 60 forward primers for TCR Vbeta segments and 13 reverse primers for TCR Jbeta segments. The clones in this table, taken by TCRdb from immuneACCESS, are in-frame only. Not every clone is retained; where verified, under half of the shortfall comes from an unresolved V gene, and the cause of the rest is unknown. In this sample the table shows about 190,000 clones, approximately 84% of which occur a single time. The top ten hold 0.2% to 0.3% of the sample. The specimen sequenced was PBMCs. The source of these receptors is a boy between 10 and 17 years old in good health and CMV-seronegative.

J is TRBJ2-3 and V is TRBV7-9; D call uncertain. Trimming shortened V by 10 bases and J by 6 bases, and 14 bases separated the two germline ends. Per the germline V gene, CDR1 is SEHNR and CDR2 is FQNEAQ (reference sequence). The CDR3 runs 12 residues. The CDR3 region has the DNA TGTGCCACCCCCAGTCTGTCGGATACGCAGTATTTT. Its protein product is CATPSLSDTQYF.

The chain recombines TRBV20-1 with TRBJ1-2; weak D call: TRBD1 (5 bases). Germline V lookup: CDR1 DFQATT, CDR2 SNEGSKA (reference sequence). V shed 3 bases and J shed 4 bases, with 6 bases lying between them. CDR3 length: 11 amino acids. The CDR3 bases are TGCAGTGCTAGTGACAGCTATGGCTACACCTTC. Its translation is CSASDSYGYTF.

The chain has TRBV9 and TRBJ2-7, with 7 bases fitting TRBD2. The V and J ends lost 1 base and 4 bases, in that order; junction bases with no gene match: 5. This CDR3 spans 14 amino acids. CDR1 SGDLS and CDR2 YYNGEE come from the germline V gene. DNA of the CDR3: TGTGCCAGCAGCGTAATGGGGGGGAGGTACGAGCAGTACTTC. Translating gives CASSVMGGRYEQYF.

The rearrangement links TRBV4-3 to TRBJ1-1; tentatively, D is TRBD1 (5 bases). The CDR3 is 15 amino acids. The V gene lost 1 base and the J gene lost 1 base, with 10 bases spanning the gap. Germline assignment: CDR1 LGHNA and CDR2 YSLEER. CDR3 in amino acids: CASSQGGLENTEAFF. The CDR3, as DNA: TGCGCCAGCAGCCAAGGGGGACTGGAGAACACTGAAGCTTTCTTT.

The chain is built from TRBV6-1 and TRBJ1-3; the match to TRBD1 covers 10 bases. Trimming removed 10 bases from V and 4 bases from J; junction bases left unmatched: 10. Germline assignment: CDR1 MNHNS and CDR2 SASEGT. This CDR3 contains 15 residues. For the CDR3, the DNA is TGTGCCACCACTCAGAAGACAGGGGGCGGAAACACCATATATTTT. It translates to CATTQKTGGGNTIYF.

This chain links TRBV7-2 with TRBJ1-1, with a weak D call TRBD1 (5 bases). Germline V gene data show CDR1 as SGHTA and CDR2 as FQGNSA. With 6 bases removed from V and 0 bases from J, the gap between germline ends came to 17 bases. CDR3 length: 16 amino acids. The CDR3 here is CASSLVGGVLNTEAFF. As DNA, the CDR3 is TGTGCCAGCAGTCTAGTCGGGGGGGTGTTGAACACTGAAGCTTTCTTT.

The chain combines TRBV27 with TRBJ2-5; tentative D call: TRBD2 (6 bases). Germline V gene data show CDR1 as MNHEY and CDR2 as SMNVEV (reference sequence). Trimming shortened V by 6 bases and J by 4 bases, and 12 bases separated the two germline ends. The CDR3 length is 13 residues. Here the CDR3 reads CASSWDGGETQYF. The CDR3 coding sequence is TGTGCCAGCAGCTGGGACGGGGGAGAGACCCAGTACTTC.

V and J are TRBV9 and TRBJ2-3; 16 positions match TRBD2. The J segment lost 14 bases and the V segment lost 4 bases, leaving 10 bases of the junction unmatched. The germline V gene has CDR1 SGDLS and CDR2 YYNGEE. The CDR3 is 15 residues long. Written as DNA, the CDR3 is TGTGCCAGCAGCCCGGGGACTAGCGGGAGGGAAAGGAGGTATTTT. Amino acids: CASSPGTSGRERRYF.